A selection of T cell receptor beta chains follows, all from one sample in a study of regulatory T cells in long-lasting Graves disease. TCRdb reanalysed the multiplex PCR reads using MiXCR and keeps one entry per CDR3 protein. The sample includes 400,000 or so distinct CDR3 sequences, 20% to 25% of them seen just once. Source: peripheral blood mononuclear cells (PBMCs), taken when the disease was refractory, from a patient treated with antithyroid drugs. The receptors were gathered from a female donor with Graves disease. CDR3s include the opening cysteine and the closing phenylalanine or tryptophan. Part of the rows lack a size; the others show once, few, many or a class for expanded clones.

few TRBV18 CASSPNSMNTEAFF
NA TRBV5-5 CASSPKAGFWASTEAFF
few TRBV29-1 CSVGQTSYEQYF
many TRBV6-5 CASSYSTESGELFF
NA TRBV19 CASQPGLGGYTF
many TRBV6-5 CASSFPGTSVAYEQYF
once TRBV7-8 CASSPDAWGSANTGELFF
NA TRBV15 CATSGGRDNSPLHF
NA TRBV2 CASRDQGLRVTIYF
NA TRBV6-2/TRBV6-3 CASGSGGVWTGELFF
NA TRBV18 CVSSPPGVQGSNQPQHF
many TRBV24-1 CATSPRYANTGELFF
few TRBV5-1 CASSLRGVANYGYTF
NA TRBV5-1 CASSLGPWRDSMNTEAFF
NA TRBV30 CAWSLTNTEAFF
NA TRBV28 CASRLQGLLYYGYTF
NA TRBV5-6 CASTSDSSDETQYF
few TRBV4-2 CASSQDEGTGSNEQYF
NA TRBV6-1 CASREAGGPHGQYF
few TRBV12-3/TRBV12-4 CASSFIRGTEAFF
NA TRBV3-1 CASSQGFVNTEAFF
NA TRBV30 CAWSILAGGAFF
many TRBV28 CASRDVAGGRTNEQYF
few TRBV28 CASSPPPGSYEQYF
NA TRBV20-1 CSARVESGAYGYTF
NA TRBV7-9 CASSTLPNTEAFF
many TRBV27 CASSSNRDQHRNEQYF
many TRBV28 CASSPGALGTSKSTDTQYF
many TRBV18 CASSPGVTETQYF
NA TRBV14 CASSHPDGYQETQYF
NA TRBV7-2 CASSLQGFAEAFF
many TRBV24-1 CATSESSNYGYTF
few TRBV5-1 CASRLTNTGELFF
few TRBV7-9 CASSLAMAHTEAFF
NA TRBV2 CASSSDRREKLFF
NA TRBV5-6 CASSRRTGKFYEQYF
many TRBV20-1 CSAREPPGTEAFF
many TRBV6-1 CASSKTGGKNYGYTF
NA TRBV15 CATSRDYRDDQPQHF
many TRBV2 CASTGETQYF
NA TRBV20-1 CSARIGGSVYEQYF
many TRBV12-3/TRBV12-4 CASRQQGVGLNIQYF
NA TRBV18 CASSTGSSPNYGYTF
NA TRBV12-3/TRBV12-4 CASSVTPGGEQYF
few TRBV29-1 CSVRQGLETQYF
many TRBV2 CASSEVPAINYGYTF
NA TRBV24-1 CATSDLLAGETGELFF
few TRBV28 CASSFQGFGTEAFF
few TRBV29-1 CSVVVGNYEQYF
NA TRBV30 CAWGSGTREIGELFF
NA TRBV27 CASSAGTGGFHTF
NA TRBV6-9 CASSYSRTGPFF
many TRBV28 CASSSTRQLYEQYF
NA TRBV20-1 CSATSGNQPQHF
once TRBV5-1 CASKPGTPGTDTQYF
few TRBV6-5 CASSYGPGGGQPQHF
NA TRBV20-1 CSATRPGSNTGELFF
few TRBV19 CASSIDGLHTEAFF
NA TRBV10-3 CATEDSGTGANVLTF